These T cell receptor beta chains were read from a single sample in a study of T cell responses to AZD1222 COVID-19 vaccine. The method was immunoSEQ multiplex PCR; TCRdb's version includes in-frame clones alone and lacks a portion of them. The table has tens of thousands of clones, around 84% seen once. Source: peripheral blood, taken on day 0 of AZD1222 vaccination. Every receptor here comes from an adult in good health. Both conserved end residues are part of each CDR3. A D gene is named only where the DNA matches it firmly.

V	D	CDR3
TRBV18	NA	CASSLLTGGYTF
TRBV6-5	NA	CASRGTGNTIYF
TRBV7-2	TRBD2	CASTRGLALDNEQFF
TRBV27	NA	CASSPRPRSEQYF
TRBV4-1	TRBD2	CASSQESSGSGANVLTF
TRBV2	TRBD2	CASTGAGGETQYF
TRBV18	NA	CASSPQQGEAFF
TRBV4-1	TRBD2	CASSQGLAGEREQFF
TRBV6-8	TRBD1	CASTTPGQSLRSSYNEQFF
TRBV5-1	NA	CASSLYGLDSFLQPQHF
TRBV24-1	NA	CATSAAGAMYGYTF
TRBV7-9	NA	CASSLVGGDDDNQPQHF
TRBV11-2	NA	CASSLNRPTYEQYF
TRBV19	NA	CASSNNRVINQPQHF
TRBV6-4	TRBD2	CASSESQRTSGGATDTQYF
TRBV3-1/TRBV3-2	NA	CASSQGGPQHF
TRBV7-8	NA	CASSRDRRPNSPLHF
TRBV12-3/TRBV12-4	NA	CASRVTGNTEAFF